A selection of T cell receptor beta chains follows, all from one sample in a study of control samples from healthy donors and cancer patients. Generated by immunoSEQ multiplex PCR, the TCRdb table keeps only in-frame clones and is missing some. The repertoire includes about 100,000 clones, about 90% of them detected once, and 15% to 20% sits in the top ten. The sequencing input was blood. The receptors shown here come from a woman in her 50s in good health. The CDR3 runs from the conserved cysteine through the conserved F or W. Each record gives: J gene, V gene, D gene, clone size, CDR3 DNA, CDR3 protein. A D gene is named only where the DNA matches it firmly. Clone size is not always given. Where it is, it says once, few, many or a class for expanded clones.

J gene: TRBJ1-1; V gene: TRBV2; D gene: -; clone size: -; CDR3 DNA: TGTGCCAGCTGGGGGGGGACTGAAGCTTTCTTT; CDR3 protein: CASWGGTEAFF
J gene: TRBJ1-2; V gene: TRBV2; D gene: TRBD1; clone size: few; CDR3 DNA: TGTGCCAGCACTGCGACAGGGGTGAGTGGCTACACCTTC; CDR3 protein: CASTATGVSGYTF
J gene: TRBJ1-6; V gene: TRBV27; D gene: -; clone size: -; CDR3 DNA: TGTGCCAGCAGCTCAACTTTTGTCGGCTTGAAGGGATTCTCACCCCTCCACTTT; CDR3 protein: CASSSTFVGLKGFSPLHF
J gene: TRBJ1-2; V gene: TRBV27; D gene: TRBD1; clone size: -; CDR3 DNA: TGTGCCAGCAGGCGGGGACAGGGGAGCTATGGCTACACCTTC; CDR3 protein: CASRRGQGSYGYTF
J gene: TRBJ2-7; V gene: TRBV19; D gene: TRBD2; clone size: -; CDR3 DNA: TGTGCCAGTACGACGACTATCGGGGGAGTAGCGGGGCAGTACTTC; CDR3 protein: CASTTTIGGVAGQYF
J gene: TRBJ1-5; V gene: TRBV30; D gene: -; clone size: -; CDR3 DNA: TGTGCCTGGAGTGTAATGAATCAGCCCCAGCATTTT; CDR3 protein: CAWSVMNQPQHF
J gene: TRBJ2-5; V gene: TRBV18; D gene: TRBD2; clone size: -; CDR3 DNA: TGTGCCAGCTCACCGCGGGAGGCGGTTGGGGAGACCCAGTACTTC; CDR3 protein: CASSPREAVGETQYF
J gene: TRBJ2-1; V gene: TRBV29-1; D gene: TRBD1; clone size: -; CDR3 DNA: TGCAGCGTTGACCGCAGGGGGCTCTACAATGAGCAGTTCTTC; CDR3 protein: CSVDRRGLYNEQFF
J gene: TRBJ2-5; V gene: TRBV7-9; D gene: TRBD1; clone size: -; CDR3 DNA: TGTGCCAGCAGCCTCGCAGGGGGTACACGGGAGACCCAGTACTTC; CDR3 protein: CASSLAGGTRETQYF
J gene: TRBJ1-2; V gene: TRBV7-9; D gene: -; clone size: -; CDR3 DNA: TGTGCCAGCAGCTTAGATGGCTACACCTTC; CDR3 protein: CASSLDGYTF
J gene: TRBJ2-1; V gene: TRBV9; D gene: -; clone size: -; CDR3 DNA: TGTGCCAGCAGCGTAGCTAGCTCCTACAATGAGCAGTTCTTC; CDR3 protein: CASSVASSYNEQFF
J gene: TRBJ2-3; V gene: TRBV27; D gene: -; clone size: -; CDR3 DNA: TGTGCCAGCAGGAGAAAACTCGGGACAACGCACTACACAGATACGCAGTATTTT; CDR3 protein: CASRRKLGTTHYTDTQYF
J gene: TRBJ2-7; V gene: TRBV7-9; D gene: -; clone size: -; CDR3 DNA: TGTGCCAGCAGTATATCAGGGGTTAGCTCCTACGAGCAGTACTTC; CDR3 protein: CASSISGVSSYEQYF
J gene: TRBJ1-2; V gene: TRBV6-2/TRBV6-3; D gene: -; clone size: -; CDR3 DNA: TGTGCCAGCAGTCCAGGGGAGATCTATGGCTACACCTTC; CDR3 protein: CASSPGEIYGYTF
J gene: TRBJ2-1; V gene: TRBV19; D gene: -; clone size: -; CDR3 DNA: TGTGCCAGTAGTGTGACAGTGCATGAGCAGTTCTTC; CDR3 protein: CASSVTVHEQFF
J gene: TRBJ1-1; V gene: TRBV5-6; D gene: TRBD1; clone size: -; CDR3 DNA: TGTGCCAGCAGCTCAATGACAGGGGCCAATCTAAGGGCTTTCTTT; CDR3 protein: CASSSMTGANLRAFF
J gene: TRBJ1-2; V gene: TRBV11-2; D gene: -; clone size: once; CDR3 DNA: TGTGCCAGCAGCTTAAATCAGGTGCGCGGCTATGGCTACACCTTC; CDR3 protein: CASSLNQVRGYGYTF
J gene: TRBJ1-5; V gene: TRBV19; D gene: TRBD1; clone size: -; CDR3 DNA: TGTGCCAGTAGTATAGATCAGGGGGCGAGACAGCCCCAGCATTTT; CDR3 protein: CASSIDQGARQPQHF
J gene: TRBJ1-4; V gene: TRBV9; D gene: -; clone size: once; CDR3 DNA: TGTGCCAGCAGCGTAAGTATAAATGCCGAGCCCGGCGGCCGAGAAAAACTGTTTTTT; CDR3 protein: CASSVSINAEPGGREKLFF
J gene: TRBJ1-3; V gene: TRBV27; D gene: -; clone size: -; CDR3 DNA: TGTGCCAGCAGTATCGACAGTAACTCTGGAAACACCATATATTTT; CDR3 protein: CASSIDSNSGNTIYF
J gene: TRBJ1-2; V gene: TRBV5-1; D gene: TRBD1; clone size: -; CDR3 DNA: TGCGCCAGCAGCTTGGGGACAGGGGGCTATGGCTACACCTTC; CDR3 protein: CASSLGTGGYGYTF
J gene: TRBJ1-5; V gene: TRBV19; D gene: -; clone size: -; CDR3 DNA: TGTGCCAGTGCTTGGGGGGAAGGGGCCTATCAGCCCCAGCATTTT; CDR3 protein: CASAWGEGAYQPQHF
J gene: TRBJ2-7; V gene: TRBV6-2/TRBV6-3; D gene: -; clone size: -; CDR3 DNA: TGTGCCAGCAGTGGGACCCCGGGTTCCTACGAGCAGTACTTC; CDR3 protein: CASSGTPGSYEQYF
J gene: TRBJ2-1; V gene: TRBV7-3; D gene: -; clone size: once; CDR3 DNA: TGTGCCAGCAGCTTAACGTACCAGCATGAGCAGTTCTTC; CDR3 protein: CASSLTYQHEQFF
J gene: TRBJ2-1; V gene: TRBV19; D gene: -; clone size: few; CDR3 DNA: TGTGCCAGTAGTATAGGCCTCCTCCAGGTCGCCTCCTACAATGAGCAGTTCTTC; CDR3 protein: CASSIGLLQVASYNEQFF
J gene: TRBJ1-1; V gene: TRBV5-8; D gene: TRBD1; clone size: -; CDR3 DNA: TGTGCCAGCAGCGGGCACAGGGGCATCCTTGGGACTGAAGCTTTCTTT; CDR3 protein: CASSGHRGILGTEAFF
J gene: TRBJ2-3; V gene: TRBV9; D gene: -; clone size: -; CDR3 DNA: TGTGCCAGCAGCGTAGGGGCCCTCCCAGATACGCAGTATTTT; CDR3 protein: CASSVGALPDTQYF
J gene: TRBJ1-1; V gene: TRBV30; D gene: -; clone size: once; CDR3 DNA: TGTGCCTGGAGTTGGAACACTGAAGCTTTCTTT; CDR3 protein: CAWSWNTEAFF
J gene: TRBJ1-6; V gene: TRBV7-9; D gene: -; clone size: -; CDR3 DNA: TGTGCCAGCAGCTTTGTAGGGGCCGGTTCACCCCTCCACTTT; CDR3 protein: CASSFVGAGSPLHF
J gene: TRBJ2-5; V gene: TRBV3-1/TRBV3-2; D gene: -; clone size: -; CDR3 DNA: TGTGCCAGCAGCCAAGGCCGGGGGAGAAAGACCCAGTACTTC; CDR3 protein: CASSQGRGRKTQYF
J gene: TRBJ2-3; V gene: TRBV5-4; D gene: TRBD2; clone size: -; CDR3 DNA: TGTGCCATCTCCACCCGGGGGGTAGCGAGGGCAGATACGCAGTATTTT; CDR3 protein: CAISTRGVARADTQYF
J gene: TRBJ1-1; V gene: TRBV7-3; D gene: -; clone size: -; CDR3 DNA: TGTGCCAGCAGCTTCGGGAACACTGAAGCTTTCTTT; CDR3 protein: CASSFGNTEAFF
J gene: TRBJ1-1; V gene: TRBV27; D gene: TRBD1; clone size: -; CDR3 DNA: TGTGCCAGCAGTCCCCGGGACAGGGAAGGAACTGAAGCTTTCTTT; CDR3 protein: CASSPRDREGTEAFF
J gene: TRBJ1-1; V gene: TRBV10-3; D gene: -; clone size: -; CDR3 DNA: TGTGCCATCAGTGTAGGGAACACTGAAGCTTTCTTT; CDR3 protein: CAISVGNTEAFF
J gene: TRBJ2-1; V gene: TRBV5-1; D gene: TRBD1; clone size: -; CDR3 DNA: TGCGCCAGTACCGGGACAGAGATGGGCAATGAGCAGTTCTTC; CDR3 protein: CASTGTEMGNEQFF
J gene: TRBJ2-5; V gene: TRBV4-1; D gene: TRBD2; clone size: -; CDR3 DNA: TGCGCCAGCAGCCAAGATCACAGTAGCGGGGGCCCTCAAGAGACCCAGTACTTC; CDR3 protein: CASSQDHSSGGPQETQYF
J gene: TRBJ1-1; V gene: TRBV3-1/TRBV3-2; D gene: TRBD1; clone size: -; CDR3 DNA: TGTGCCAGCAGCCCTTCACGCAACAGGGGAACCTTTAACACTGAAGCTTTCTTT; CDR3 protein: CASSPSRNRGTFNTEAFF
J gene: TRBJ2-7; V gene: TRBV9; D gene: -; clone size: -; CDR3 DNA: TGTGCCAGCAGCGTAGGGGCGGGGGAGCAGTACTTC; CDR3 protein: CASSVGAGEQYF
J gene: TRBJ2-2; V gene: TRBV7-2; D gene: -; clone size: -; CDR3 DNA: TGTGCCAGCAGCTGGTCCGGGACCTTGACCGGGGAGCTGTTTTTT; CDR3 protein: CASSWSGTLTGELFF
J gene: TRBJ2-2; V gene: TRBV10-3; D gene: -; clone size: -; CDR3 DNA: TGTGCCATCAGTGGTACGGGCACCGGGGAGCTGTTTTTT; CDR3 protein: CAISGTGTGELFF
J gene: TRBJ2-1; V gene: TRBV7-3; D gene: TRBD1; clone size: -; CDR3 DNA: TGTGCCAGCAGCTCCGGACAGGGGATTAACAATGAGCAGTTCTTC; CDR3 protein: CASSSGQGINNEQFF
J gene: TRBJ2-5; V gene: TRBV6-5; D gene: TRBD2; clone size: -; CDR3 DNA: TGTGCCAGCAGTTCCTCGACTAGCGGGCAAGAGACCCAGTACTTC; CDR3 protein: CASSSSTSGQETQYF
J gene: TRBJ2-7; V gene: TRBV11-2; D gene: TRBD1; clone size: -; CDR3 DNA: TGTGCCAGCAGCCTCCGGGACAGGGGGTTCTACGAGCAGTACTTC; CDR3 protein: CASSLRDRGFYEQYF
J gene: TRBJ1-2; V gene: TRBV30; D gene: -; clone size: -; CDR3 DNA: TGTGCCTGGAGTGCAGCCGGAGGCTACACCTTC; CDR3 protein: CAWSAAGGYTF
J gene: TRBJ1-5; V gene: TRBV29-1; D gene: -; clone size: -; CDR3 DNA: TGCAGCGTTGAAGATGGGGTTAGTGTCCAGCATTTT; CDR3 protein: CSVEDGVSVQHF
J gene: TRBJ2-3; V gene: TRBV5-5; D gene: TRBD2; clone size: -; CDR3 DNA: TGTGCCAGCAGCTTGGCCACCAGAGCGGGAGGGACAGATACGCAGTATTTT; CDR3 protein: CASSLATRAGGTDTQYF
J gene: TRBJ2-3; V gene: TRBV24-1; D gene: TRBD2; clone size: -; CDR3 DNA: TGTGCCACCAGTGACCCGTTGACTAGCGGTCGCACAGATACGCAGTATTTT; CDR3 protein: CATSDPLTSGRTDTQYF
J gene: TRBJ1-4; V gene: TRBV5-6; D gene: -; clone size: -; CDR3 DNA: TGTGCCAGCAGCTCGACAACAACTAATGAAAAACTGTTTTTT; CDR3 protein: CASSSTTTNEKLFF
J gene: TRBJ1-3; V gene: TRBV5-1; D gene: TRBD1; clone size: -; CDR3 DNA: TGCGCCAGCAGCTCCAGGGGGTCGAACTCTGGAAACACCATATATTTT; CDR3 protein: CASSSRGSNSGNTIYF
J gene: TRBJ2-5; V gene: TRBV5-6; D gene: -; clone size: -; CDR3 DNA: TGTGCCAGCAGCTTGACAGGGCTGAGGTCCCAAGAGACCCAGTACTTC; CDR3 protein: CASSLTGLRSQETQYF
J gene: TRBJ2-5; V gene: TRBV6-5; D gene: -; clone size: -; CDR3 DNA: TGTGCCAGCAGTTTGAGGGGGGCGAGCTCTAGAGAGACCCAGTACTTC; CDR3 protein: CASSLRGASSRETQYF
J gene: TRBJ1-1; V gene: TRBV12-3/TRBV12-4; D gene: -; clone size: -; CDR3 DNA: TGTGCCAACAGGGCAATGAACACTGAAGCTTTCTTT; CDR3 protein: CANRAMNTEAFF
J gene: TRBJ2-3; V gene: TRBV5-5; D gene: -; clone size: -; CDR3 DNA: TGTGCCAGCAGCCTCTCGGCGGGGGCCCCGCAGTATTTT; CDR3 protein: CASSLSAGAPQYF